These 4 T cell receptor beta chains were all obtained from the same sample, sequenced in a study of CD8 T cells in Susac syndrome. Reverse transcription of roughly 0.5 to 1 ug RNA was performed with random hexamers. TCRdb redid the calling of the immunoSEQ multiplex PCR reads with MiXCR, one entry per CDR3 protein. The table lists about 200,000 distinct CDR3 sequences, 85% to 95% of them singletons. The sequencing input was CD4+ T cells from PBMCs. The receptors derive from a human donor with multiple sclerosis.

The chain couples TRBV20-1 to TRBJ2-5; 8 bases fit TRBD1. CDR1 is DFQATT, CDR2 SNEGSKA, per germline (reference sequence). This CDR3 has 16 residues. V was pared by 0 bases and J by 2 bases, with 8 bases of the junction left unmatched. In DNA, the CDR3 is TGCAGTGCTAGAGACTCTAGGACAGGGAATCAAGAGACCCAGTACTTC. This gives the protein CSARDSRTGNQETQYF.

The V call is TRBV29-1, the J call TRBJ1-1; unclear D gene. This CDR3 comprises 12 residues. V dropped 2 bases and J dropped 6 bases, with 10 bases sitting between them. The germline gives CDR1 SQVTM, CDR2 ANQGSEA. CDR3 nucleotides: TGCAGCGTTGAAAATGGTAGCCCTGAAGCTTTCTTT. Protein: CSVENGSPEAFF.

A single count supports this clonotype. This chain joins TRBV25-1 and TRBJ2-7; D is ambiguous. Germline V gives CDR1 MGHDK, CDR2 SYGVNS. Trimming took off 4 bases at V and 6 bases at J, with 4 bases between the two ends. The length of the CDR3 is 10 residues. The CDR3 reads CASSGVEQYF. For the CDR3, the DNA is TGTGCCAGCAGTGGAGTCGAGCAGTACTTC.

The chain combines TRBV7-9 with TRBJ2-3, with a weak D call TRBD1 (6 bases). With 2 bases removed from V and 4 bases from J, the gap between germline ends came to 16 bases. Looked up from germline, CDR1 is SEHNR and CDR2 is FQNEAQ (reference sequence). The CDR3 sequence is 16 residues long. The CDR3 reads CASSLIQGPYPDTQYF. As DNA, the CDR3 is TGTGCCAGCAGCTTAATCCAGGGGCCATACCCAGATACGCAGTATTTT.